This TCR beta chain was profiled in a study of blood T cells in healthy people across ages. About the research overall: Per every two T cells, about one barcoded beta molecule was captured by template switching.

On this clonotype: Its antigen remains unknown. No conserved phenylalanine or tryptophan is present at the end of the CDR3, so a read error is the likely explanation.

Sample-barcoded 5' priming and a J-beta primer mix drove a second PCR of roughly 6 to 12 cycles. TCRdb processed the 5' RACE reads anew with MiXCR; each CDR3 protein has one entry. The sample consists of roughly 1.6 million distinct CDR3 sequences, roughly 32% of them appearing once. The germline gives CDR1 SGDLS, CDR2 YYNGEE. The germline V and J ends were trimmed by 0 bases and 7 bases, with 15 bases remaining between them. CDR3 length: 15 amino acids. Study results and limitations: With naive T cell percentage, TCR beta diversity showed a strong correlation. Long-lived and aged donors differed, with more naive CD4+ cells and higher diversity in the long-lived.

Extractions gave at least 5 micrograms of total RNA per sample. The rearrangement uses TRBV9 and TRBJ2-3, with a possible D match to TRBD2 (6 bases). The receptor comes from a woman under 40 in good health. Sequenced sample: blood. Written as DNA, the CDR3 is TGTGCCAGCAGCGTAGAAGGACTATCCCCCAATACGCAGTATTGT. This sequence encodes CASSVEGLSPNTQYC.